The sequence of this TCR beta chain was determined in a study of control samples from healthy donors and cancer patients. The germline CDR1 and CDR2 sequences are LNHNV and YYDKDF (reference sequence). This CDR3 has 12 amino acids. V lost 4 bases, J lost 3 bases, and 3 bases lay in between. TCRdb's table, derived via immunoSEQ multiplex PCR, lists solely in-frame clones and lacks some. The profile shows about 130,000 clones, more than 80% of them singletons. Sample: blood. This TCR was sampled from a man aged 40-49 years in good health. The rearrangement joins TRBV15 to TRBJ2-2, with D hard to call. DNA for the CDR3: TGTGCCACCAGCACGTACACCGGGGAGCTGTTTTTT. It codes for CATSTYTGELFF.